The 22 T cell receptor beta chains listed next were all sequenced from one sample in a study of cytomegalovirus exposure and HLA in healthy donors. Primers for the PCR totalled 60 Vbeta and 13 Jbeta. This table comes from immunoSEQ multiplex PCR, and its TCRdb copy is limited to in-frame clones, with some not included. In the table there are 120,000 or so clones, 75% to 90% of which are singletons. The sequenced sample consisted of PBMCs. The receptors shown here come from a man between 35 and 55 years old in good health and CMV-seronegative.

The rearrangement joins TRBV2 to TRBJ2-7; D gene unclear. CDR3 length equals 12 residues. Trimming took off 3 bases at V and 4 bases at J, with 7 bases between the two ends. Germline loops: CDR1 SNHLY, CDR2 FYNNEI. CDR3 in DNA: TGTGCCAGCAGTGACGTGAGGTACGAGCAGTACTTC. Translation: CASSDVRYEQYF.

V is TRBV19 and J is TRBJ2-1; 11 nucleotides line up with TRBD2. Trimming cost V 7 bases and J 9 bases; bases outside gene matches: 5. The germline V gene has CDR1 LNHDA and CDR2 SQIVND (reference sequence). The CDR3 loop spans 13 amino acids. The CDR3 DNA follows: TGTGCCAGTACTAGCGGGAGGCATGTTGAGCAGTTCTTC. Translating gives CASTSGRHVEQFF.

V and J are TRBV18 and TRBJ1-2; TRBD1 agrees at 7 bases. V shed 6 bases and J 4 bases; nucleotides not matched to a gene: 11. Germline CDR1 reads KGHSH; CDR2 reads LQKENI. The CDR3 has 15 amino acids. This CDR3 reads CASSPKTGWVYGYTF. The CDR3 region has the DNA TGTGCCAGCTCCCCTAAGACAGGGTGGGTCTATGGCTACACCTTC.

The rearrangement joins TRBV2 to TRBJ1-5, with 7 positions matching TRBD1. This CDR3 has 13 amino acids. V gave up 3 bases and J gave up 5 bases; unmatched junction bases: 1. Looked up from germline, CDR1 is SNHLY and CDR2 is FYNNEI. Here the CDR3 reads CASSDQGDQPQHF. The CDR3 DNA reads as TGTGCCAGCAGTGACCAGGGGGATCAGCCCCAGCATTTT.

The chain joins TRBV10-3 to TRBJ2-1, with TRBD2 matching 12 bases. Germline V gives CDR1 ENHRY, CDR2 SYGVKD. J was trimmed by 5 bases and V by 2 bases; bases with no gene match: 19. This CDR3 contains 21 residues. The chain's CDR3 is CAISELPLLAGGTSGHNEQFF. In nucleotides, the CDR3 is TGTGCCATCAGTGAGCTACCGTTACTAGCGGGAGGTACCTCCGGCCACAATGAGCAGTTCTTC.

The chain couples TRBV2 to TRBJ1-2, with TRBD1 identical over 10 bases. The length of the CDR3 is 14 residues. CDR1 and CDR2 from the germline V gene are SNHLY and FYNNEI. Losses at the gene ends were 4 bases for V and 4 bases for J; bases not matched to a gene: 3. The CDR3 spells CASSGGQGSYGYTF. The CDR3 DNA is TGTGCCAGCAGTGGGGGACAGGGGAGCTATGGCTACACCTTC.

V is TRBV12-1 and J is TRBJ2-1; TRBD2 is the table's D call and was not checked against the DNA. TRBV12-1 is marked as a pseudogene. This CDR3 is 20 amino acids long. CDR3 DNA sequence: TGTGCCAGCAGCTTTTATCCCTCCGGTGTAGGACTAGCGGGGGCCAATGAGCAGTTCTTC. It yields the protein CASSFYPSGVGLAGANEQFF.

V and J are TRBV5-1 and TRBJ1-1; no clear D. The CDR3 is 13 amino acids. Deletions cut 4 bases from V and 0 bases from J, with 7 bases between. CDR1 SGHRS and CDR2 YFSETQ come from the germline V gene. This CDR3 is CASSDGMNTEAFF. CDR3 DNA sequence: TGCGCCAGCAGCGACGGGATGAACACTGAAGCTTTCTTT. Looking up the rest from reference TRBV5-1 and TRBJ1-1 gives the full variable domain: KAGVTQTPRYLIKTRGQQVTLSCSPISGHRSVSWYQQTPGQGLQFLFEYFSETQRNKGNFPGRFSGRQFSNSRSEMNVSTLELGDSALYLCASSDGMNTEAFFGQGTRLTVV.

This rearrangement joins TRBV30 to TRBJ2-7; D unclear. Germline lookup yields CDR1 GTSNPN and CDR2 SVGIG (reference sequence). The V and J ends lost 2 bases and 3 bases respectively, with 8 bases between them. The CDR3 has 12 residues. The CDR3 reads CAWSITDYEQYF. The CDR3 DNA reads TGTGCCTGGAGTATTACAGACTACGAGCAGTACTTC.

CDR3 in amino acids: CASSPYLGRGTYEQYF. The CDR3 nucleotides read TGTGCCAGCAGCCCCTACCTGGGGCGGGGGACCTACGAGCAGTACTTC. V usage is TRBV14 and J usage is TRBJ2-7; 7 nucleotides match TRBD2. Trimming at V came to 4 bases and at J to 2 bases, leaving 11 bases not matched to a gene. This CDR3 contains 16 residues. The germline CDR1 and CDR2 sequences are SGHDN and FVKESK.

The chain has TRBV15 and TRBJ1-1, with D unclear. Germline V CDR1 and CDR2: LNHNV, YYDKDF (reference sequence). The CDR3 extends over 14 amino acids. V was pared by 3 bases and J by 0 bases, with 8 bases between. The CDR3 DNA reads as TGTGCCACCAGCAGGAGATCTGTGAACACTGAAGCTTTCTTT. This sequence encodes CATSRRSVNTEAFF.

This clone was detected a few times. The chain uses TRBV18 and TRBJ2-1; TRBD1 is a possible D gene (6 bases). The CDR3 sequence is 15 residues long. The ends were cut back, 3 bases at V and 6 bases at J, with 15 bases in the middle. Germline V gives CDR1 KGHSH, CDR2 LQKENI. The DNA for the CDR3 is TGTGCCAGCTCACCTCGGGACAAGTCGTTCAATGAGCAGTTCTTC. This sequence encodes CASSPRDKSFNEQFF.

This chain connects TRBV29-1 to TRBJ2-3, with 7 bases matching TRBD2. With V trimmed by 4 bases and J by 5 bases, 9 bases remained unmatched. The CDR3 consists of 14 residues. Germline CDR1 SQVTM, CDR2 ANQGSEA. DNA for the CDR3: TGCAGCGTTGTCTCAGGGACTATGGGAGATACGCAGTATTTT. It translates to CSVVSGTMGDTQYF.

The chain recombines TRBV6-1 with TRBJ1-2; D is possibly TRBD1 (5 bases). Deletions cut 1 base from V and 4 bases from J, with 13 bases between. Looked up from germline, CDR1 is MNHNS and CDR2 is SASEGT. The CDR3 has 15 amino acids. The CDR3 reads CASSEVGQVFYGYTF. The DNA for the CDR3 is TGTGCCAGCAGTGAAGTGGGGCAGGTGTTCTATGGCTACACCTTC.

This clone was seen only once. Other DNA sequences within the sample encode an identical CDR3. J is TRBJ1-2 and V is TRBV9; D is unresolved. Trimming took 0 bases from V and 8 from J, leaving 8 bases between them. The CDR3 is 12 amino acids. The germline V gene has CDR1 SGDLS and CDR2 YYNGEE. CDR3: CASSVGVSGYTF. The CDR3 DNA sequence: TGTGCCAGCAGCGTAGGAGTGTCCGGCTACACCTTC.

A word on this clone: The sample has other DNA sequences that encode this CDR3 too. The chain joins TRBV14 to TRBJ2-7, with D tentatively TRBD1 (6 bases). This CDR3 comprises 13 residues. V was cut by 3 bases and J by 6 bases, with 12 bases left in between. CDR1 and CDR2 from the germline V gene are SGHDN and FVKESK. The CDR3 DNA reads as TGTGCCAGCAGCCACACAGGGTTTAGCGAGCAGTACTTC. It codes for CASSHTGFSEQYF.

The V call is TRBV6-1, the J call TRBJ1-6, with unresolved D. The germline gives CDR1 MNHNS, CDR2 SASEGT. Trimming removed 8 bases at V and 2 bases at J, with 7 bases between. The CDR3 runs to 13 residues. The CDR3 sequence: CASFSAYNSPLHF. The CDR3 DNA is TGTGCCAGCTTCAGTGCCTATAATTCACCCCTCCACTTT.

This clone was detected a few times. This chain connects TRBV11-2 to TRBJ2-5; D unclear. Germline CDR1 and CDR2: SGHAT and FQNNGV. V dropped 0 bases and J dropped 12 bases, with 2 bases sitting between them. The length of the CDR3 is 9 residues. CDR3 region: CASSLDEYF. Written as DNA, the CDR3 is TGTGCCAGCAGCTTAGACGAGTACTTC. The variable domain in full, completed from reference TRBV11-2 and TRBJ2-5, reads EAGVAQSPRYKIIEKRQSVAFWCNPISGHATLYWYQQILGQGPKLLIQFQNNGVVDDSQLPKDRFSAERLKGVDSTLKIQPAKLEDSAVYLCASSLDEYFGPGTRLLVL.

The chain is built from TRBV6-5 and TRBJ1-6; D not certain. The V and J ends lost 0 bases and 9 bases respectively, with 12 bases between them. The CDR3 has 15 residues. Germline CDR1 is MNHEY and CDR2 is SVGAGI. The CDR3 here is CASSYSNGVGSPLHF. As DNA, the CDR3 is TGTGCCAGCAGTTACTCGAACGGGGTTGGTTCACCCCTCCACTTT.

The gene calls are TRBV4-3 and TRBJ1-4; a possible D gene is TRBD1 (6 bases). The CDR3 is 15 amino acids. Germline V lookup: CDR1 LGHNA, CDR2 YSLEER. Deletions cut 0 bases from V and 8 bases from J, with 13 bases between. The CDR3 is CASSQEEQGLEKLFF. The CDR3 DNA follows: TGCGCCAGCAGCCAAGAGGAACAGGGTTTGGAAAAACTGTTTTTT.

The rearrangement joins TRBV5-6 to TRBJ2-4; a possible D gene is TRBD1 (6 bases). CDR3 length: 15 residues. V was shortened by 4 bases and J by 0 bases, with 11 bases between the two germline ends. Germline CDR1 reads SGHDT; CDR2 reads YYEEEE. The CDR3 nucleotides read TGTGCCAGCAGCGCTCAGGGGATAGCCAAAAACATTCAGTACTTC. Protein product: CASSAQGIAKNIQYF. Combining the CDR3 with reference TRBV5-6 and TRBJ2-4 gives the whole variable domain DAGVTQSPTHLIKTRGQQVTLRCSPKSGHDTVSWYQQALGQGPQFIFQYYEEEERQRGNFPDRFSGHQFPNYSSELNVNALLLGDSALYLCASSAQGIAKNIQYFGAGTRLSVL.

The chain uses TRBV13 and TRBJ2-5, with 16 bases that match TRBD2. The V gene end was trimmed by 5 bases and the J gene end by 4 bases; junction bases not matched to a gene: 10. The CDR3 contains 18 residues. Germline CDR1 is PRHDT and CDR2 is FYEKMQ (reference sequence). CDR3 nucleotides: TGTGCCAGCAGCAAGCCGGGACTAGCGGGAGGGCCTGGAGAGACCCAGTACTTC. This codes for CASSKPGLAGGPGETQYF. Looking up the rest from reference TRBV13 and TRBJ2-5 gives the full variable domain: AAGVIQSPRHLIKEKRETATLKCYPIPRHDTVYWYQQGPGQDPQFLISFYEKMQSDKGSIPDRFSAQQFSDYHSELNMSSLELGDSALYFCASSKPGLAGGPGETQYFGPGTRLLVL.